One sample yielded the 9 T cell receptor beta chains listed below, sequenced in a study of blood T cell repertoires in COVID-19. Libraries were prepared by immunoSEQ multiplex PCR; TCRdb keeps only in-frame clonotypes and omits some of them. The data contain about 260,000 clones, about 80% of them singletons. Material: peripheral blood. The receptor set was obtained from a woman older than 75 with acute or convalescent COVID-19.

The chain recombines TRBV18 with TRBJ1-1; TRBD1 agrees at 7 bases. From germline, CDR1 is KGHSH and CDR2 LQKENI. There are 14 residues in the CDR3. The V segment lost 6 bases and the J segment 2 bases; nucleotides outside the gene matches: 6. The CDR3 loop is CASSRGGPNTEAFF. The CDR3 region has the DNA TGTGCCAGCTCGAGAGGGGGCCCAAACACTGAAGCTTTCTTT.

The rearrangement links TRBV27 to TRBJ2-7, with D possibly matching TRBD1 (6 bases). V was shortened by 2 bases and J by 4 bases, with 15 bases between the two germline ends. The CDR3 totals 15 residues. Germline loops: CDR1 MNHEY, CDR2 SMNVEV (reference sequence). The CDR3 bases are TGTGCCAGCAGTTTACTCCAGGGGAATCGGTACGAGCAGTACTTC. Encoded protein: CASSLLQGNRYEQYF.

The gene calls are TRBV18 and TRBJ1-2; maybe TRBD1 (6 bases). The CDR3 runs 15 residues. Germline-derived CDR1 and CDR2 are KGHSH and LQKENI. The germline V and J ends were trimmed by 4 bases and 4 bases, with 16 bases remaining between them. CDR3 in DNA: TGTGCCAGCTCACGCCAAGTGGGACAAATCTATGGCTACACCTTC. Translation: CASSRQVGQIYGYTF.

This clone was counted many times. This chain connects TRBV18 to TRBJ2-1; tentative D call: TRBD2 (6 bases). CDR1 is KGHSH and CDR2 is LQKENI in the germline V gene. The CDR3 is 15 amino acids. V was clipped by 3 bases and J by 4 bases, with 13 bases between them. The CDR3 DNA is TGTGCCAGCTCACCGGAAGCGGGCGTTTACAATGAGCAGTTCTTC. This translates into CASSPEAGVYNEQFF.

The rearrangement uses TRBV30 and TRBJ2-7; 10 bases map to TRBD2. V trimming: 5 bases; J trimming: 4 bases; junction bases outside the gene matches: 11. This CDR3 has 15 amino acids. Germline CDR1 is GTSNPN and CDR2 is SVGIG (reference sequence). The CDR3 coding sequence is TGTGCCTGGTCAGCTCCTAGCGGGGGAATTTACGAGCAGTACTTC. This encodes CAWSAPSGGIYEQYF.

The genes are TRBV9 and TRBJ2-7; 7 bases line up with TRBD1. The germline gives CDR1 SGDLS, CDR2 YYNGEE. V gave up 3 bases and J gave up 2 bases; unmatched junction bases: 8. The CDR3 totals 15 residues. Written as DNA, the CDR3 is TGTGCCAGCAGCGCCCACAGGGGACCTCCCTACGAGCAGTACTTC. Amino acid sequence: CASSAHRGPPYEQYF.

The chain uses TRBV7-9 and TRBJ2-7; 7 bases line up with TRBD1. CDR1 and CDR2 (germline): SEHNR, FQNEAQ (reference sequence). V shed 3 bases and J 9 bases; nucleotides not matched to a gene: 11. This CDR3 is 14 amino acids long. In DNA, the CDR3 is TGTGCCAGCAGCTTTCCGGGACAGACGTCCGTGCAGTACTTC. This codes for CASSFPGQTSVQYF. The variable domain in full, with the rest retrieved from reference TRBV7-9 and TRBJ2-7, is DTGVSQNPRHKITKRGQNVTFRCDPISEHNRLYWYRQTLGQGPEFLTYFQNEAQLEKSRLLSDRFSAERPKGSFSTLEIQRTEQGDSAMYLCASSFPGQTSVQYFGPGTRLTVT.

The J gene is TRBJ2-1, the V gene TRBV30; D unresolved. The CDR3 runs 11 residues. Germline V gene sequence: CDR1 GTSNPN, CDR2 SVGIG (reference sequence). With 1 base removed from V and 8 bases from J, the gap between germline ends came to 6 bases. CDR3 region: CAWSARDEQFF. CDR3 bases: TGTGCCTGGAGTGCCCGCGATGAGCAGTTCTTC.

The chain employs TRBV12-3 or TRBV12-4 and TRBJ1-1, with D unclear. The CDR3 runs to 12 residues. Between the trimmed V and J ends, which lost 6 bases and 8 bases, there was a span of 13 bases. CDR3 amino acids: CASSPRVPEAFF. CDR3 bases: TGTGCCAGCAGCCCCCGGGTTCCCGAAGCTTTCTTT.